The rows below give T cell receptor beta chains drawn from one sample of a study of shared clonotypes between healthy human individuals. The method was immunoSEQ multiplex PCR; TCRdb's version includes in-frame clones alone and lacks a portion of them. The sample lists about 2.2 million clones; roughly 95% were seen once. Sequenced material: naive CD8+ T cells from PBMCs. The receptors come from a man younger than 35 in good health. Some clones in this sample may be carry-over from other donors' samples. Both conserved end residues are part of each CDR3. The D gene is left open where the match is weak. Size tells how often a clone was seen (once, few, many) or the class of an expanded clone, and some rows leave it out.

D gene: TRBD1; J gene: TRBJ2-1; clone size: .; V gene: TRBV6-1; CDR3 DNA: TGTGCCAGCAGTGAAAGCACAGGGGGCGCCTACAATGAGCAGTTCTTC; CDR3 protein: CASSESTGGAYNEQFF
D gene: TRBD1; J gene: TRBJ1-1; clone size: .; V gene: TRBV7-3; CDR3 DNA: TGTGCCAGCAGCTTTGGACAGGGGAACACTGAAGCTTTCTTT; CDR3 protein: CASSFGQGNTEAFF
D gene: TRBD2; J gene: TRBJ2-7; clone size: .; V gene: TRBV4-1; CDR3 DNA: TGCGCCAGCAGTCCGAGACTAGCGGGAGGGATCGAGCAGTACTTC; CDR3 protein: CASSPRLAGGIEQYF
D gene: .; J gene: TRBJ1-1; clone size: .; V gene: TRBV27; CDR3 DNA: TGTGCCAGCAGTCTCAGGGTGGGCACTGAAGCTTTCTTT; CDR3 protein: CASSLRVGTEAFF
D gene: .; J gene: TRBJ2-3; clone size: .; V gene: TRBV27; CDR3 DNA: TGTGCCAGCAGTTTATCGCTGGGGGAGTGGACCCCTAGCACAGATACGCAGTATTTT; CDR3 protein: CASSLSLGEWTPSTDTQYF
D gene: TRBD1; J gene: TRBJ2-7; clone size: .; V gene: TRBV5-1; CDR3 DNA: TGCGCCAGCAGCTTGGGACCGACAGGGGGCTCCTACGAGCAGTACTTC; CDR3 protein: CASSLGPTGGSYEQYF
D gene: TRBD2; J gene: TRBJ2-1; clone size: .; V gene: TRBV7-9; CDR3 DNA: TGTGCCAGCAGCTCTCGGACTAGCAATGAGCAGTTCTTC; CDR3 protein: CASSSRTSNEQFF
D gene: TRBD2; J gene: TRBJ2-7; clone size: .; V gene: TRBV6-5; CDR3 DNA: TGTGCCAGCAGAACCACTAGCGGGTATACCTACGAGCAGTACTTC; CDR3 protein: CASRTTSGYTYEQYF
D gene: .; J gene: TRBJ1-5; clone size: once; V gene: TRBV7-2; CDR3 DNA: TGTGCCAGCAGCCTAAATGGACCGCCTACTAATCAGCCCCAGCATTTT; CDR3 protein: CASSLNGPPTNQPQHF
D gene: .; J gene: TRBJ2-6; clone size: .; V gene: TRBV9; CDR3 DNA: TGTGCCAGCAGCGGACCGGGACACCTCTCTGGGGCCAACGTCCTGACTTTC; CDR3 protein: CASSGPGHLSGANVLTF
D gene: .; J gene: TRBJ2-1; clone size: .; V gene: TRBV7-3; CDR3 DNA: TGTGCCAGCAGCTTAGACGGGCCCGTGGGAGAGCAGTTCTTC; CDR3 protein: CASSLDGPVGEQFF
D gene: .; J gene: TRBJ2-7; clone size: .; V gene: TRBV29-1; CDR3 DNA: TGCAGCGTTGAATTTACAGGGTCCTACGAGCAGTACTTC; CDR3 protein: CSVEFTGSYEQYF
D gene: .; J gene: TRBJ2-7; clone size: .; V gene: TRBV7-2; CDR3 DNA: TGTGCCAGCAGCTTCGCCTTGGTCACGGGAGAGGGAGGTTACGAGCAGTACTTC; CDR3 protein: CASSFALVTGEGGYEQYF
D gene: TRBD1; J gene: TRBJ1-2; clone size: .; V gene: TRBV9; CDR3 DNA: TGTGCCAGCAGCGGTTCCGGGACAGGTTATGGCTACACCTTC; CDR3 protein: CASSGSGTGYGYTF
D gene: .; J gene: TRBJ2-7; clone size: once; V gene: TRBV7-9; CDR3 DNA: TGTGCCAGCAGCGGCTATGGGACGGCCTACGAGCAGTACTTC; CDR3 protein: CASSGYGTAYEQYF
D gene: .; J gene: TRBJ1-2; clone size: .; V gene: TRBV23-1; CDR3 DNA: TGCGCCAGCAGTCAATCGCGAGGCTATGGCTACACCTTC; CDR3 protein: CASSQSRGYGYTF
D gene: TRBD2; J gene: TRBJ2-7; clone size: once; V gene: TRBV28; CDR3 DNA: TGTGCCAGCAGTTCCTCCCCCGGACTAGCCGACGAGCAGTACTTC; CDR3 protein: CASSSSPGLADEQYF
D gene: TRBD2; J gene: TRBJ2-2; clone size: .; V gene: TRBV7-9; CDR3 DNA: TGTGCCAGCAGCCCCTGGACTAGCGAGAACACCGGGGAGCTGTTTTTT; CDR3 protein: CASSPWTSENTGELFF
D gene: .; J gene: TRBJ2-1; clone size: .; V gene: TRBV4-1; CDR3 DNA: TGCGCCAGCAGCCCCGGAAGTTTCGTGCTGGGGCTAAGCTCCTACAATGAGCAGTTCTTC; CDR3 protein: CASSPGSFVLGLSSYNEQFF
D gene: TRBD2; J gene: TRBJ2-1; clone size: .; V gene: TRBV11-2; CDR3 DNA: TGTGCCAGCAGCTTAGTGAGCGGGAGGGGGAATGAGCAGTTCTTC; CDR3 protein: CASSLVSGRGNEQFF
D gene: .; J gene: TRBJ1-5; clone size: once; V gene: TRBV6-1; CDR3 DNA: TGTGCCAGCAGTGTAGGTACACTACAGCCCCAGCATTTT; CDR3 protein: CASSVGTLQPQHF
D gene: .; J gene: TRBJ2-1; clone size: .; V gene: TRBV9; CDR3 DNA: TGTGCCAGCAGCGCCGGTGGGACACTCTACAATGAGCAGTTCTTC; CDR3 protein: CASSAGGTLYNEQFF